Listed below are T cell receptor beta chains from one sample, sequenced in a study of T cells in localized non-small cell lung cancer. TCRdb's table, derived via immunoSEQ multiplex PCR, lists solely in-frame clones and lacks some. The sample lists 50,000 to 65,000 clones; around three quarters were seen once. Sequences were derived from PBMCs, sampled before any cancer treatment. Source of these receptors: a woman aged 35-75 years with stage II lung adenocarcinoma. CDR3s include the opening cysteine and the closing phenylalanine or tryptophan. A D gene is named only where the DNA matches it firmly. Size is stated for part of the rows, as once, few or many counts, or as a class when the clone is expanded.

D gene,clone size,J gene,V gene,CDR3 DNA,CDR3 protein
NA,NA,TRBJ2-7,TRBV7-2,TGTGCCAGCACCCCTTCGGGCGGCTACGAGCAGTACTTC,CASTPSGGYEQYF
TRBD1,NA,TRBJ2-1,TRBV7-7,TGTGCTAGCAGCTTAGACAGGGACTCCTACAATGAGCAGTTCTTC,CASSLDRDSYNEQFF
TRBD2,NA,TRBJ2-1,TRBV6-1,TGTGCCAGCAGTGAATTGCGGGGGGACTACAATGAGCAGTTCTTC,CASSELRGDYNEQFF
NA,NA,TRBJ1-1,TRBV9,TGTGCCAGCAGCCCCTGGGGAGGGGAGAACACTGAAGCTTTCTTT,CASSPWGGENTEAFF
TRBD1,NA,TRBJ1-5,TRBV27,TGTGCCAGCAGTCCCCAGCCAGGGGGCCACAATCAGCCCCAGCATTTT,CASSPQPGGHNQPQHF
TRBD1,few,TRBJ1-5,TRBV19,TGTGCCAGTAGTGGGGACAGAAGCCAGCCCCAGCATTTT,CASSGDRSQPQHF
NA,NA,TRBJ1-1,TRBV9,TGTGCCAGCAGCGGACAAGTCGGGGGGAACACTGAAGCTTTCTTT,CASSGQVGGNTEAFF
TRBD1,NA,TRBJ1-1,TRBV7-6,TGTGCCAGCAGCTTAAATCAGGGGGCGAACACTGAAGCTTTCTTT,CASSLNQGANTEAFF
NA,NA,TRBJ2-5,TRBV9,TGTGCCAGCAGCGCTTCCCAGGGGTTCGGCGAGACCCAGTACTTC,CASSASQGFGETQYF
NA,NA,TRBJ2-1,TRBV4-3,TGCGCCAGCAGCCAAGCAATAGCGGAATACAATGAGCAGTTCTTC,CASSQAIAEYNEQFF
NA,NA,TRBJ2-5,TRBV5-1,TGCGCCAGCAGCTTGCTGGGAGAGACCCAGTACTTC,CASSLLGETQYF
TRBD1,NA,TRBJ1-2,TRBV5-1,TGCGCCAGCAGCGCGGGGGGGCTAACAGGGGCCACTCATGGCTACACCTTC,CASSAGGLTGATHGYTF
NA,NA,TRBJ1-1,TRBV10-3,TGTGCCATCAGTGATTCCCCCTCTGAAGCTTTCTTT,CAISDSPSEAFF
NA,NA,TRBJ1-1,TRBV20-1,TGCAGTGCCAAGGACACTGAAGCTTTCTTT,CSAKDTEAFF
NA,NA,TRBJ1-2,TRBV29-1,TGCAGCGTTGAATGGGCAGGGCCAAATCTCTATGGCTACACCTTC,CSVEWAGPNLYGYTF
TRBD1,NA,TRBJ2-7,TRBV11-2,TGTGCCAGCAGATCCCCCGGGACAGGGTCCTACGAGCAGTACTTC,CASRSPGTGSYEQYF
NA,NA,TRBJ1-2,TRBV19,TGTGCCAGTAGTATATATCCAGGGAACAGCTATGGCTACACCTTC,CASSIYPGNSYGYTF
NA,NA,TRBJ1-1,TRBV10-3,TGTGCCATCAGTGAATCCCGCACTGAAGCTTTCTTT,CAISESRTEAFF
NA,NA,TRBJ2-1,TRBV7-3,TGTGCCAGCAGCTTCCTCACCGACAGTGAGCAGTTCTTC,CASSFLTDSEQFF
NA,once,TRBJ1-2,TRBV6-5,TGTGCCAGCAGTTCGGACAGCTTCTATGGCTACACCTTC,CASSSDSFYGYTF
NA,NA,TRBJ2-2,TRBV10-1,TGCGCCAGCAGCGCCACAGTACCCTTCAACACCGGGTGGGAGCTGTTTTTT,CASSATVPFNTGWELFF
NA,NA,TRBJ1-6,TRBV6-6,TGTGCCAGCAGTTCGGTGCTGAATTCACCCCTCCACTTT,CASSSVLNSPLHF